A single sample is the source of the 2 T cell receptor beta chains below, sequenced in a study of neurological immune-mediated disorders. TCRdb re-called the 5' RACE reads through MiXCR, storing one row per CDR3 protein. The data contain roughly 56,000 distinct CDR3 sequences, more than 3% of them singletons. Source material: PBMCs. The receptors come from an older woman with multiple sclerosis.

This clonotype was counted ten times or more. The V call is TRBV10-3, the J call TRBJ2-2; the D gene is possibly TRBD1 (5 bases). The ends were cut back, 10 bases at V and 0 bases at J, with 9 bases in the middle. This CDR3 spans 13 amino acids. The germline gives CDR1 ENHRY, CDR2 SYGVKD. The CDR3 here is CASREPNTGELFF. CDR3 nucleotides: TGTGCCAGCAGGGAACCGAACACCGGGGAGCTGTTTTTT.

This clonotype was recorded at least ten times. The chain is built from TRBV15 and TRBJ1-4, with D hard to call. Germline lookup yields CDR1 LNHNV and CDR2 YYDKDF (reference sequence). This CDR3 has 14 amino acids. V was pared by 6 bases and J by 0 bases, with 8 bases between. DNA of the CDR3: TGTGCCACCAGTAGCACAGCAACTAATGAAAAACTGTTTTTT. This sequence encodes CATSSTATNEKLFF.